This TCR beta chain was observed in a study of identical twins. This clonotype was recorded many times. Antigen: not known. TCRdb re-called the 5' RACE reads through MiXCR, storing one row per CDR3 protein. Among under 350,000 distinct CDR3 sequences listed, roughly 10% were seen once. Study-level findings and limits: The more abundant beta clonotypes in cord blood had fewer insertions, and memory repertoires did not show this. Beta out-of-frame sequences showed weaker excess sharing between twins.

Trimming cost V 2 bases and J 8 bases, with 10 bases left between them. Germline CDR1 SGHRS, CDR2 YFSETQ. The CDR3 is 12 amino acids. In addition, the sample was reused for a study of yellow fever vaccine responses in identical twins.

This chain connects TRBV5-1 to TRBJ1-1, with D uncertain. The receptor's source is a woman aged 18-29 years in good health. The sequenced sample was CD8+ T cells sorted from blood. Here the CDR3 DNA reads TGCGCCAGCAGCTTCGGAGACTCCGAAGCTTTCTTT. This codes for CASSFGDSEAFF.